This TCR beta chain was found in a study of beta chain features in type 1 diabetes. Study-wide results and caveats: Possibly, sequencing cDNA over-represented cells that had high TCR expression levels. HLA influence on TCRB rearrangement stayed unresolved here. In all four CD4+ subsets, TCRB CDR3 length was significantly, moderately reduced in type 1 diabetes.

The V gene's germline CDR1 is SQVTM and CDR2 ANQGSEA. The trim removed 6 bases at V and 4 bases at J, leaving 3 bases unmatched. This CDR3 is 12 amino acids long. Comment on this clone: Its antigen is undetermined. The sample carries other DNA sequences with the same CDR3.

The isolated RNA, all of it, was reverse transcribed, so expressed TCRB transcripts were what got sequenced. The data were produced by immunoSEQ multiplex PCR, yet TCRdb's version contains in-frame clones alone and is incomplete. The sample includes 110,000 or so clones, under 40% seen only once; the top ten take approximately 0.065%. Specimen: stem cell memory CD4+ T cells from blood. This chain connects TRBV29-1 to TRBJ2-3, with TRBD1 identical over 8 bases. This TCR was sampled from a woman aged 18-29 years in good health. The CDR3 DNA reads TGCAGCGTACGACAGGGGTCAGATACGCAGTATTTT. It encodes CSVRQGSDTQYF.